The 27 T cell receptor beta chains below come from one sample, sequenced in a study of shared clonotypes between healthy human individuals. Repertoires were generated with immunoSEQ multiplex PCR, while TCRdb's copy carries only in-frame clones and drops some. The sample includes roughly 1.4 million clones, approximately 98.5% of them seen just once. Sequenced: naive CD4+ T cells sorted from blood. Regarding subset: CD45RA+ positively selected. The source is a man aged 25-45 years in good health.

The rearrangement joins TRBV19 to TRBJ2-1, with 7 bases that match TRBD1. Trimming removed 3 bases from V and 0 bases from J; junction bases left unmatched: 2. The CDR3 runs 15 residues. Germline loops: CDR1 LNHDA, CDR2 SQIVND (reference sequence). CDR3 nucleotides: TGTGCCAGTAGTATGAACAGGGGCTCCTACAATGAGCAGTTCTTC. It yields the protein CASSMNRGSYNEQFF.

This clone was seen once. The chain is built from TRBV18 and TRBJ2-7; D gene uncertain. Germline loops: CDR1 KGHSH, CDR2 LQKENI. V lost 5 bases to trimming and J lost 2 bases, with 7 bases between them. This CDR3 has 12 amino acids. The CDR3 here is CASSAEAYEQYF. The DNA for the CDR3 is TGTGCCAGCTCAGCGGAAGCCTACGAGCAGTACTTC.

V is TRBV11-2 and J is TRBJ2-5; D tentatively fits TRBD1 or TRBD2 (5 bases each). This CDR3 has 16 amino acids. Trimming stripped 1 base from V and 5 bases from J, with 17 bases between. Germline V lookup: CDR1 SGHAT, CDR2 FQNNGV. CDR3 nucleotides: TGTGCCAGCAGCTTAGGGTCGTTTGGCAGGGAGGAGACCCAGTACTTC. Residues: CASSLGSFGREETQYF.

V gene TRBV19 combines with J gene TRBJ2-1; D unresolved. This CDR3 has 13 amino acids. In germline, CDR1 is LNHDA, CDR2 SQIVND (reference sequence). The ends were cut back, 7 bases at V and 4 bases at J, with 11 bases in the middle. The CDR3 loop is CASKRDSYNEQFF. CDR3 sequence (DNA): TGTGCCAGTAAACGCGATAGTTACAATGAGCAGTTCTTC.

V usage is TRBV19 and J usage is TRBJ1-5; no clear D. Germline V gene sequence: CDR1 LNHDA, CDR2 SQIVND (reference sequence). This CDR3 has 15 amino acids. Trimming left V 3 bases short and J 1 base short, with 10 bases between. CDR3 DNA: TGTGCCAGTAGTATGGCAGACCAGAGCAATCAGCCCCAGCATTTT. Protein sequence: CASSMADQSNQPQHF. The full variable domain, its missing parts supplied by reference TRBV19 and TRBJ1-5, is DGGITQSPKYLFRKEGQNVTLSCEQNLNHDAMYWYRQDPGQGLRLIYYSQIVNDFQKGDIAEGYSVSREKKESFPLTVTSAQKNPTAFYLCASSMADQSNQPQHFGDGTRLSIL.

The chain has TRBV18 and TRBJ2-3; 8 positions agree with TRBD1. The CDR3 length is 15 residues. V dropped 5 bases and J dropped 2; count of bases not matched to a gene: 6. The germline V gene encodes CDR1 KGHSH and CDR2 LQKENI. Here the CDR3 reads CASSNRDRFTDTQYF. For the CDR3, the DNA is TGTGCCAGCTCAAACCGGGACAGGTTCACAGATACGCAGTATTTT.

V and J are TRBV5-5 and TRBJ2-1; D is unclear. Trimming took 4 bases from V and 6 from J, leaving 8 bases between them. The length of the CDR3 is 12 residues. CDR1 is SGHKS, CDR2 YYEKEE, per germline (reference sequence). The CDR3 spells CASSLSVNEQFF. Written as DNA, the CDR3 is TGTGCCAGCAGCCTCTCCGTCAATGAGCAGTTCTTC.

CDR3 protein: CAWRGVYEQYF. The DNA for the CDR3 is TGTGCCTGGAGGGGGGTTTACGAGCAGTACTTC. The chain carries TRBV30 and TRBJ2-7; D is tentatively TRBD1 or TRBD2 (5 bases each). From germline, CDR1 is GTSNPN and CDR2 SVGIG (reference sequence). V dropped 3 bases and J dropped 4 bases, with 7 bases sitting between them. This CDR3 has 11 residues.

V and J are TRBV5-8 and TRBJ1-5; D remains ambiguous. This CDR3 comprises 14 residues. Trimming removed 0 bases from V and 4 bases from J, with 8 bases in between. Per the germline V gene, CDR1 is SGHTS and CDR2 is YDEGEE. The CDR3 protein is CASSLGLQNQPQHF. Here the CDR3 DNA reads TGTGCCAGCAGCTTGGGGCTACAGAATCAGCCCCAGCATTTT.

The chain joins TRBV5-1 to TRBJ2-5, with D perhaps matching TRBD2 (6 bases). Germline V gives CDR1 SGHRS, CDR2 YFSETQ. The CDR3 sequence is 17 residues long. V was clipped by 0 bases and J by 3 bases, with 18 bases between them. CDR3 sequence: CASSLGPHGRKEETQYF. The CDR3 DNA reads TGCGCCAGCAGCTTGGGTCCACACGGGAGAAAAGAAGAGACCCAGTACTTC.

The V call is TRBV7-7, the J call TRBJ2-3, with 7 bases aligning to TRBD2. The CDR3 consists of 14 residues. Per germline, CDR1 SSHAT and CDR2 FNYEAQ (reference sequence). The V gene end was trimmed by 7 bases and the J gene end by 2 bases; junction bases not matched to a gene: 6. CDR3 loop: CASIRGDFTDTQYF. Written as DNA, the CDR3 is TGTGCCAGCATTCGGGGGGACTTCACAGATACGCAGTATTTT.

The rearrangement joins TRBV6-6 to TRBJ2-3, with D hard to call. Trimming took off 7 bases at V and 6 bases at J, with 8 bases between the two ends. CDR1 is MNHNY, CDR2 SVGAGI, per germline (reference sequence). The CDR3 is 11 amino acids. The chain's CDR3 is CASTQRDTQYF. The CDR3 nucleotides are TGTGCCAGCACCCAAAGGGATACGCAGTATTTT.

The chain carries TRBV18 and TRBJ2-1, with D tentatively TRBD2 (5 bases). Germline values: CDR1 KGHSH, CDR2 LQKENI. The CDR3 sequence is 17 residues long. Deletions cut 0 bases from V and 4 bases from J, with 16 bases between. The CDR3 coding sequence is TGTGCCAGCTCACCACCGGGAGAGGGCGGAAAATACAATGAGCAGTTCTTC. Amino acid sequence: CASSPPGEGGKYNEQFF.

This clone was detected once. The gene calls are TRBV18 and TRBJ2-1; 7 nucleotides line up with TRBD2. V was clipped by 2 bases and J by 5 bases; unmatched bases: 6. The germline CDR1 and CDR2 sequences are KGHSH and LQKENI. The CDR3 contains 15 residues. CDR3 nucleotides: TGTGCCAGCTCACCAGGGTCCGGGAGGAACAATGAGCAGTTCTTC. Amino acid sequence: CASSPGSGRNNEQFF.

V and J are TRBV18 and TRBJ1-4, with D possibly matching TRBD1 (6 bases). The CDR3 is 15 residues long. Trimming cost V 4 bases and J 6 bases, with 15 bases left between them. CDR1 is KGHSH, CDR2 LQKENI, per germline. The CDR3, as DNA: TGTGCCAGCTCACTCCTGGAGGGGGGATATGAAAAACTGTTTTTT. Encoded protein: CASSLLEGGYEKLFF.

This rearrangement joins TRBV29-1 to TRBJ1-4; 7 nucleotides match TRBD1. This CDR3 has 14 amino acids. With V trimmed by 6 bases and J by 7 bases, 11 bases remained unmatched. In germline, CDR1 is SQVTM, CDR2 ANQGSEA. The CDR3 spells CSVSPGTEVEKLFF. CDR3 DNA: TGCAGCGTATCCCCCGGGACAGAAGTTGAAAAACTGTTTTTT.

The CDR3 DNA reads TGTGCCAGCAGCTCGGACAGTTCTGCAACTAATGAAAAACTGTTTTTT. This translates into CASSSDSSATNEKLFF. The rearrangement uses TRBV5-6 and TRBJ1-4; D might be TRBD1 (6 bases). CDR3 length: 16 amino acids. The germline CDR1 and CDR2 sequences are SGHDT and YYEEEE. Trimming removed 3 bases at V and 0 bases at J, with 12 bases between.

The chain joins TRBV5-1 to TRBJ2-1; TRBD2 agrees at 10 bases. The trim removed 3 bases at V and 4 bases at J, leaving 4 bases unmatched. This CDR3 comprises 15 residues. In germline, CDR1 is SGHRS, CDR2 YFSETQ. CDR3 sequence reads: CASSSRTSGYNEQFF. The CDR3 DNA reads TGCGCCAGCAGCTCTCGGACTAGCGGTTACAATGAGCAGTTCTTC.

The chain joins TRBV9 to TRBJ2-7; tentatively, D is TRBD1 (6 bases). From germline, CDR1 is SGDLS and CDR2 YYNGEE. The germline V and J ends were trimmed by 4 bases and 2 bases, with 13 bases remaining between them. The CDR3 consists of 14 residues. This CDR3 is CASSMTGTTYEQYF. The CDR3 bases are TGTGCCAGCAGCATGACAGGTACTACCTACGAGCAGTACTTC.

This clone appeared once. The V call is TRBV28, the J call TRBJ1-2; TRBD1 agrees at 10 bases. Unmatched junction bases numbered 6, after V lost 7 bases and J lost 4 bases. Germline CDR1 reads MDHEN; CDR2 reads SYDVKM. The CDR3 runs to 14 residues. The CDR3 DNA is TGTGCCAGCACCACGGGGACAGGGGCCTATGGCTACACCTTC. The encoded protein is CASTTGTGAYGYTF.

CDR3 in DNA: TGTGCCTGGAGTGGCCCTCCAAGACAGTACGAGCAGTACTTC. It codes for CAWSGPPRQYEQYF. V is TRBV30 and J is TRBJ2-7, with D perhaps matching TRBD1 (5 bases). Germline values: CDR1 GTSNPN, CDR2 SVGIG (reference sequence). The CDR3 consists of 14 residues. V was pared by 1 base and J by 4 bases, with 14 bases between.

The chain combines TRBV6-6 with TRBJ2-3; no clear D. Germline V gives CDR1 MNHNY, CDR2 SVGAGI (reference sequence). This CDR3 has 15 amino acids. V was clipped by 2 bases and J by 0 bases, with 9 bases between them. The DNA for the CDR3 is TGTGCCAGCAGTTACCAAGGAGTTAGCACAGATACGCAGTATTTT. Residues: CASSYQGVSTDTQYF.

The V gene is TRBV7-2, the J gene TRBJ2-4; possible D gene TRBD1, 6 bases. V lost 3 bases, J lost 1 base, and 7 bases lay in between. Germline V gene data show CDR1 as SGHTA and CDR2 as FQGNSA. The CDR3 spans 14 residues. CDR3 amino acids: CASSFDRAKNIQYF. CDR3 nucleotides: TGTGCCAGCAGCTTCGACAGGGCCAAAAACATTCAGTACTTC.

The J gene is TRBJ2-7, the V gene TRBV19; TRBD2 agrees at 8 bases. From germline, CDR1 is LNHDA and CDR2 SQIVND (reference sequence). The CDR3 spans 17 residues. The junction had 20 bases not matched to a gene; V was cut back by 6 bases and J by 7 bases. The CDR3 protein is CASSSQTPGLGDLEQYF. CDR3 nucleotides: TGTGCCAGTAGCTCCCAAACCCCGGGACTAGGGGATTTGGAGCAGTACTTC.

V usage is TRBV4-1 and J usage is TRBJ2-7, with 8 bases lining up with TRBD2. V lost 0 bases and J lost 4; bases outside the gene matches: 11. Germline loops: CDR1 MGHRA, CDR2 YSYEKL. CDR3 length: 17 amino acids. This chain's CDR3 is CASSQDFVAGQLYEQYF. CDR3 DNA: TGCGCCAGCAGCCAAGATTTCGTAGCGGGACAACTGTACGAGCAGTACTTC.

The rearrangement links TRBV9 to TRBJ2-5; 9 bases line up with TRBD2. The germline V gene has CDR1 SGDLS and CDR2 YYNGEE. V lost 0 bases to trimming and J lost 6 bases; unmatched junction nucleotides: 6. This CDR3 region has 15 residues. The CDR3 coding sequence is TGTGCCAGCAGCGTAGACCCAGCGGGAGGCCAGACCCAGTACTTC. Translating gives CASSVDPAGGQTQYF.

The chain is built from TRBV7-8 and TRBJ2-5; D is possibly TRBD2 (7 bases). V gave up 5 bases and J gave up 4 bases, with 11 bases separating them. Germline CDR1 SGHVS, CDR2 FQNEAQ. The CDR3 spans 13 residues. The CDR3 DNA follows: TGTGCCAGCAGCCAGGGAGGGGGAGAGACCCAGTACTTC. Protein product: CASSQGGGETQYF.